What follows are 20 T cell receptor beta chains derived from one specimen sequenced in a study of blood T cell repertoires in COVID-19. The assay was immunoSEQ multiplex PCR, and TCRdb's table has in-frame clones only and misses some. The sample consists of thousands of clones, roughly 84% of them appearing once. The specimen sequenced was peripheral blood. Receptor source: a human donor with active COVID-19. The donor label of this sample is uncertain.

The V call is TRBV15, the J call TRBJ1-5; possible D gene TRBD1, 5 bases. Germline V lookup: CDR1 LNHNV, CDR2 YYDKDF (reference sequence). Trimming left V 3 bases short and J 4 bases short, with 10 bases between. The CDR3 loop spans 14 amino acids. In DNA form, the CDR3 reads TGTGCCACCAGCAGGGGGCTAGTGAATCAGCCCCAGCATTTT. It encodes CATSRGLVNQPQHF.

The chain carries TRBV6-6 and TRBJ2-1; possibly TRBD2 for D (6 bases). This CDR3 comprises 11 residues. CDR1 and CDR2 (germline): MNHNY, SVGAGI (reference sequence). Trimming removed 10 bases from V and 10 bases from J, with 14 bases in between. The CDR3 sequence is CATRRESEQFF. The CDR3 DNA reads as TGTGCCACTAGACGGGAGAGCGAGCAGTTCTTC.

The genes are TRBV5-4 and TRBJ1-2; D is possibly TRBD1 (6 bases). Germline values: CDR1 SGHNT, CDR2 YYREEE (reference sequence). Between the trimmed V and J ends, which lost 0 bases and 5 bases, there was a span of 8 bases. This CDR3 region has 13 residues. The CDR3 DNA reads as TGTGCCAGCAGCTTGGACAGGGTTTATGGCTACACCTTC. Residues: CASSLDRVYGYTF.

The CDR3 DNA reads as TGTGCCAGCAGCCAATGGGCGGGAGTGGAAGAGACCCAGTACTTC. This gives the protein CASSQWAGVEETQYF. This chain connects TRBV4-2 to TRBJ2-5; TRBD2 matches 7 bases. The CDR3 loop spans 15 amino acids. CDR1 is LGHNA, CDR2 YNFKEQ, per germline. V trimming: 2 bases; J trimming: 3 bases; junction bases outside the gene matches: 6.

The chain joins TRBV5-5 to TRBJ2-7; TRBD1 matches at 8 bases. This CDR3 has 14 amino acids. Germline trimming cut 0 bases from V and 4 bases from J; bases unmatched to any gene: 3. Germline CDR1 and CDR2: SGHKS and YYEKEE (reference sequence). The CDR3 DNA follows: TGTGCCAGCAGCTTGGGACAGGGGTCTTACGAGCAGTACTTC. Encoded protein: CASSLGQGSYEQYF.

The DNA for the CDR3 is TGTGCCACCAGCCCGATGATCGGGGGCAATGAGCAGTTCTTC. This translates into CATSPMIGGNEQFF. The chain carries TRBV15 and TRBJ2-1; a weak D match, TRBD2 (6 bases). V was shortened by 5 bases and J by 6 bases, with 14 bases between the two germline ends. The CDR3 is 14 amino acids. Germline lookup yields CDR1 LNHNV and CDR2 YYDKDF (reference sequence).

The chain combines TRBV27 with TRBJ2-7; tentative D call: TRBD2 (5 bases). This CDR3 comprises 11 residues. The V gene's germline CDR1 is MNHEY and CDR2 SMNVEV (reference sequence). With 8 bases removed from V and 4 bases from J, the gap between germline ends came to 9 bases. The CDR3 region has the DNA TGTGCCAGCGGGAGAACGTACGAGCAGTACTTC. It translates to CASGRTYEQYF.

The chain recombines TRBV6-5 with TRBJ2-7, with 7 bases that match TRBD1. Germline V CDR1 and CDR2: MNHEY, SVGAGI. The CDR3 is 13 residues long. The V and J ends lost 5 bases and 2 bases, in that order; junction bases with no gene match: 3. CDR3 region: CASSRTGAYEQYF. CDR3 DNA: TGTGCCAGCAGTAGGACAGGAGCCTACGAGCAGTACTTC.

The V and J genes are TRBV7-8 and TRBJ2-1, with 7 bases identical to TRBD2. Looked up from germline, CDR1 is SGHVS and CDR2 is FQNEAQ. V shed 3 bases and J 4 bases; nucleotides not matched to a gene: 18. This CDR3 has 19 residues. The CDR3 DNA sequence: TGTGCCAGCAGCTTGGAGGTTCAAAAAGCGGGATTGTTGTACAATGAGCAGTTCTTC. Its protein is CASSLEVQKAGLLYNEQFF.

The rearrangement links TRBV30 to TRBJ2-3, with D unclear. CDR1 GTSNPN and CDR2 SVGIG come from the germline V gene (reference sequence). There are 14 residues in the CDR3. The V and J ends lost 1 base and 0 bases respectively, with 8 bases between them. This chain's CDR3 is CAWSESTSTDTQYF. CDR3 coding DNA: TGTGCCTGGAGTGAAAGCACTAGCACAGATACGCAGTATTTT.

J is TRBJ1-2 and V is TRBV6-2 or TRBV6-3; 7 nucleotides line up with TRBD1. Unmatched junction bases numbered 6, after V lost 4 bases and J lost 7 bases. The CDR3 spans 13 residues. CDR1 is MNHEY and CDR2 is SVGEGT in the germline V gene. The CDR3 nucleotides are TGTGCCAGCAGTTCGACAGGGAGCGGTGGCTACACCTTC. Translation: CASSSTGSGGYTF.

The V gene is TRBV15, the J gene TRBJ2-2; D remains unclear. The CDR3 spans 13 residues. V dropped 3 bases and J dropped 7 bases, with 9 bases sitting between them. CDR1 is LNHNV, CDR2 YYDKDF, per germline (reference sequence). CDR3 nucleotides: TGTGCCACCAGCAGCCCTAGTGGCGGGGAGCTGTTTTTT. This encodes CATSSPSGGELFF.

The chain employs TRBV10-3 and TRBJ2-7, with 7 positions matching TRBD2. The CDR3 totals 14 residues. The germline V gene has CDR1 ENHRY and CDR2 SYGVKD. V was clipped by 3 bases and J by 1 base; unmatched bases: 3. The CDR3 DNA follows: TGTGCCATCAGTGACGACGGGAGGTCCTACGAGCAGTACTTC. This encodes CAISDDGRSYEQYF.

This CDR3 reads CASSPEVGEQFF. The CDR3 DNA follows: TGTGCCAGCAGCCCCGAAGTGGGCGAGCAGTTCTTC. The V and J genes are TRBV7-8 and TRBJ2-1; D unresolved. Germline assignment: CDR1 SGHVS and CDR2 FQNEAQ. Trimming left V 5 bases short and J 10 bases short, with 12 bases between. The CDR3 has 12 amino acids.

The V gene is TRBV5-4, the J gene TRBJ2-7; 10 positions match TRBD2. After removal of 2 bases from V and 5 bases from J, the junction contained 7 bases not matched to a gene. The CDR3 covers 15 residues. Germline CDR1 and CDR2: SGHNT and YYREEE (reference sequence). The CDR3 is CASSLPASGSNEQYF. The CDR3 bases are TGTGCCAGCAGCTTACCGGCTAGCGGGAGCAACGAGCAGTACTTC.

This rearrangement joins TRBV28 to TRBJ1-1; D unclear. V was clipped by 6 bases and J by 1 base, with 6 bases between them. CDR3 size: 12 residues. The V gene's germline CDR1 is MDHEN and CDR2 SYDVKM. The CDR3 bases are TGTGCCAGCAGGTCTACGAACACTGAAGCTTTCTTT. This encodes CASRSTNTEAFF. Full variable domain (rest looked up from reference TRBV28 and TRBJ1-1): DVKVTQSSRYLVKRTGEKVFLECVQDMDHENMFWYRQDPGLGLRLIYFSYDVKMKEKGDIPEGYSVSREKKERFSLILESASTNQTSMYLCASRSTNTEAFFGQGTRLTVV.

This rearrangement joins TRBV28 to TRBJ2-1, with 9 bases identical to TRBD2. Germline CDR1 MDHEN, CDR2 SYDVKM. The CDR3 runs to 15 residues. Losses at the gene ends were 2 bases for V and 5 bases for J; bases not matched to a gene: 4. The CDR3 region is CASSLIAGGNNEQFF. CDR3 coding DNA: TGTGCCAGCAGTTTAATTGCGGGAGGGAACAATGAGCAGTTCTTC.

The chain employs TRBV10-3 and TRBJ1-6; 7 nucleotides line up with TRBD1. CDR1 is ENHRY and CDR2 is SYGVKD in the germline V gene. The CDR3 has 14 amino acids. V shed 9 bases, J shed 0 bases, and the junction held 2 bases outside the gene matches. CDR3 in DNA: TGTGCCATACAGGGGAACTCCTATAATTCACCCCTCCACTTT. The encoded protein is CAIQGNSYNSPLHF.

The chain couples TRBV19 to TRBJ2-3; tentative D call: TRBD2 (6 bases). Between the trimmed V and J ends, which lost 5 bases and 0 bases, there was a span of 9 bases. The CDR3 totals 14 residues. CDR1 and CDR2 from the germline V gene are LNHDA and SQIVND (reference sequence). The CDR3 DNA is TGTGCCAGTAGTGGAGGGACGAGCACAGATACGCAGTATTTT. Protein sequence: CASSGGTSTDTQYF.

The CDR3 coding sequence is TGTGCCAGTAGTTTCGCAAAAGGAGGGGAAGCTTTCTTT. The encoded protein is CASSFAKGGEAFF. The chain carries TRBV19 and TRBJ1-1, with unresolved D. Germline V lookup: CDR1 LNHDA, CDR2 SQIVND (reference sequence). The CDR3 is 13 residues long. V was cut by 5 bases and J by 8 bases, with 15 bases left in between. Full variable domain (rest looked up from reference TRBV19 and TRBJ1-1): DGGITQSPKYLFRKEGQNVTLSCEQNLNHDAMYWYRQDPGQGLRLIYYSQIVNDFQKGDIAEGYSVSREKKESFPLTVTSAQKNPTAFYLCASSFAKGGEAFFGQGTRLTVV.